What follows is one T cell receptor beta chain and its context. Clones were read by immunoSEQ multiplex PCR, and TCRdb kept only the in-frame ones, dropping some. The repertoire holds about 560,000 clones, with around three quarters as singletons. The data were obtained in a study of shared clonotypes between healthy human individuals. The CDR3 runs to 13 residues. From germline, CDR1 is GTSNPN and CDR2 SVGIG (reference sequence). The junction had 9 bases not matched to a gene; V was cut back by 8 bases and J by 3 bases. Input material: PBMCs. The clonotype comes from a woman aged 40 to 49 in good health. Some clones in this sample may be carry-over from other donors' samples. The chain uses TRBV30 and TRBJ2-7; 8 bases are a match to TRBD2. CDR3 nucleotide sequence: TGTGCCGCCTCCGGGACTAGTATCTACGAGCAGTACTTC. Translating gives CAASGTSIYEQYF.